Listed below are T cell receptor beta chains from one sample, sequenced in a study of blood T cell repertoires in COVID-19. Sequenced by immunoSEQ multiplex PCR; TCRdb stores in-frame clones only, minus some. The sample shows more than 95,000 clones, approximately 89% of them seen only once. The sequenced material came from peripheral blood. The source of these receptors is a woman at least 80 years old with COVID-19, enrolled during active disease. The CDR3 runs from the conserved cysteine through the conserved F or W. Each record gives: CDR3 DNA, CDR3 protein, V gene, J gene, D gene, clone size. D genes are given only for firm matches. Size values are once, few and many counts, or a class for expanded clones, and some rows have none.

TGTGCCAGCAGCCCTAGGGGACAGGGGAGTACCGGGGAGCTGTTTTTT,CASSPRGQGSTGELFF,TRBV6-2/TRBV6-3,TRBJ2-2,TRBD1,.
TGTGCCAGCAGCCTTAGGACTAGCCAGAATGAGCAGTTCTTC,CASSLRTSQNEQFF,TRBV4-2,TRBJ2-1,TRBD2,.
TGTGCCAGCAGTTCGTCACTAGCGGGAGCTTACAATGAGCAGTTCTTC,CASSSSLAGAYNEQFF,TRBV6-5,TRBJ2-1,TRBD2,.
TGTGCCAGCAGCCCTAAGAACAGGGGTGATGAGACCCAGTACTTC,CASSPKNRGDETQYF,TRBV5-4,TRBJ2-5,TRBD1,.
TGTGCCAGTAGTTACGGCGGGACGAACACCGGGGAGCTGTTTTTT,CASSYGGTNTGELFF,TRBV19,TRBJ2-2,.,once
TGTGCCAGCAGTCCCGACTGGGGCAGGTCCGCTCAGCCCCAGCATTTT,CASSPDWGRSAQPQHF,TRBV27,TRBJ1-5,.,.
TGTGCCAGCAGTCATTGGGGGGAGGGCTCCTACAATGAGCAGTTCTTC,CASSHWGEGSYNEQFF,TRBV3-1/TRBV3-2,TRBJ2-1,TRBD2,.
TGTGCCAGCAGTTTAGGTATAGCCCAGCAGTACTTC,CASSLGIAQQYF,TRBV12-3/TRBV12-4,TRBJ2-7,.,few
TGTGCCAGCAAAGACGTGAGGTGGGAGACCCAGTACTTC,CASKDVRWETQYF,TRBV28,TRBJ2-5,.,.
TGTGCCAGCAGTTTGCTACCGGGACAGGGGCCATATGGCTACACCTTC,CASSLLPGQGPYGYTF,TRBV28,TRBJ1-2,TRBD1,.
TGCGCCAGCAGTTGGGGCGGGACTAGCGGCGTGGGGGAGACCCAGTACTTC,CASSWGGTSGVGETQYF,TRBV5-1,TRBJ2-5,TRBD2,.
TGCGCCAGCAGCTTGTCCACTAGCGGGGGACCTGACGAGCAGTACTTC,CASSLSTSGGPDEQYF,TRBV5-1,TRBJ2-7,TRBD2,.
TGTGCCAGCATTAACCGGGACAGGGGGTCTAACGCCTTC,CASINRDRGSNAF,TRBV28,TRBJ1-2,TRBD1,.
TGTGCCACCAGCAGTAGACAGGGGGATCTTCAGCCCCAGCATTTT,CATSSRQGDLQPQHF,TRBV15,TRBJ1-5,TRBD1,.
TGTGCGACCAGACACCGAGAGACCCAGTACTTC,CATRHRETQYF,TRBV19,TRBJ2-5,.,.
TGTGCCAGCACCGACAGGGGTGCCTCCTACAATGAGCAGTTCTTC,CASTDRGASYNEQFF,TRBV6-6,TRBJ2-1,TRBD1,.
TGTGCCAGCAGCTTGAGTAGAGAAAACATTCAGTACTTC,CASSLSRENIQYF,TRBV5-4,TRBJ2-4,.,.
TGTGCCAGCACACCCCTCCGGGACAGCGAATCCTCTGGAAACACCATATATTTT,CASTPLRDSESSGNTIYF,TRBV28,TRBJ1-3,TRBD1,.
TGTGCCAGCAGCCGGGGTCCCACTGAAGCTTTCTTT,CASSRGPTEAFF,TRBV2,TRBJ1-1,.,few
TGTGCCAGCAGGTTGGCTTGGACCGGGGAGCTGTTTTTT,CASRLAWTGELFF,TRBV6-5,TRBJ2-2,.,once